The 25 T cell receptor beta chains listed next were all sequenced from one sample in a study of tumor and adjacent non-tumor tissue in lung cancer. The template was RNA from unsorted bulk tissue. TCRbeta libraries were built with three rounds of nested PCR, modified from ARM-PCR. One entry per CDR3 protein results from TCRdb running MiXCR on the multiplex PCR reads. This sample carries around 79,000 distinct CDR3 sequences, over 60% of them seen once, and the ten largest clones take approximately 10%. Sequenced input: lung tumor tissue. The receptors stem from a woman in her forties with non-small cell lung cancer.

The genes are TRBV20-1 and TRBJ2-3; possible D gene TRBD2, 8 bases. CDR3 size: 15 residues. V was clipped by 4 bases and J by 4 bases, with 18 bases between them. Per the germline V gene, CDR1 is DFQATT and CDR2 is SNEGSKA (reference sequence). The CDR3 DNA reads TGCAGTGCTACTGGACTAGCAGGGGGGCCAGATACGCAGTATTTT. Amino acids: CSATGLAGGPDTQYF.

Comment on this clonotype: The junction shows a germline mismatch at one end, possibly a read error. The chain uses TRBV29-1 and TRBJ2-2; perhaps D is TRBD1 or TRBD2 (5 bases each). There are 15 residues in the CDR3. Germline lookup yields CDR1 SQVTM and CDR2 ANQGSEA. The CDR3 is CSVEVRGWDPGVLFF. The CDR3 DNA follows: TGCAGCGTTGAGGTTCGGGGCTGGGATCCTGGGGTGCTGTTTTTT.

Points on this clonotype: Germline is not matched at one junction end, which may reflect a read error. V and J are TRBV5-4 and TRBJ2-1; no clear D. CDR1 is SGHNT and CDR2 is YYREEE in the germline V gene (reference sequence). This CDR3 spans 15 amino acids. CDR3 coding DNA: TGTGCCAACAGCCAGGCGTATGTGCAGTACAACGAGCAGTTCTTC. Protein product: CANSQAYVQYNEQFF. Based on the CDR3 plus reference TRBV5-4 and TRBJ2-1, the full variable domain is ETGVTQSPTHLIKTRGQQVTLRCSSQSGHNTVSWYQQALGQGPQFIFQYYREEENGRGNFPPRFSGLQFPNYSSELNVNALELDDSALYLCANSQAYVQYNEQFFGPGTRLTVL.

As to this clonotype: A read error may produce the germline difference seen at one junction end. The rearrangement joins TRBV5-1 to TRBJ1-5; no clear D gene. In germline, CDR1 is SGHRS, CDR2 YFSETQ. The CDR3 spans 15 residues. The CDR3 region is CACSLGNLPNQPQHF. DNA for the CDR3: TGCGCCTGCAGCTTGGGGAATCTCCCCAATCAGCCCCAGCATTTT.

To note about this clonotype: The conserved closing phenylalanine or tryptophan is absent in this CDR3, likely reflecting a read error. The V and J genes are TRBV4-2 and TRBJ1-4; 7 bases are shared with TRBD1. The CDR3 is 15 residues long. Germline values: CDR1 LGHNA, CDR2 YNFKEQ. The CDR3 DNA reads TGTGTCAGCAGCCAAGGCACAGGGGATAATGAAAAACTGTTTTTA. Protein sequence: CVSSQGTGDNEKLFL.

To note about this clonotype: The germline gene is not matched at one end of the junction; a read error may be the cause. The V and J genes are TRBV12-5 and TRBJ2-7; possibly TRBD2 for D (5 bases). CDR3 size: 15 residues. Per the germline V gene, CDR1 is LGHNT and CDR2 is FRNRAP. The CDR3 sequence: CGSGPPLEGSHEQYF. The DNA of the CDR3 is TGTGGTAGTGGACCCCCGCTTGAGGGCTCCCACGAGCAGTACTTC.

The chain is built from TRBV6-1 and TRBJ1-5; tentatively, D is TRBD1 (5 bases). The V gene's germline CDR1 is MNHNS and CDR2 SASEGT. This CDR3 region has 14 residues. The V gene lost 3 bases and the J gene lost 6 bases, with 12 bases spanning the gap. The CDR3 sequence: CASSDEPGGQPQHF. The CDR3 DNA is TGTGCCAGCAGTGATGAGCCGGGGGGTCAGCCCCAGCATTTT.

This clonotype turned up a few times. The chain couples TRBV5-1 to TRBJ2-7, with TRBD1 matching 10 bases. CDR1 SGHRS and CDR2 YFSETQ come from the germline V gene. There are 15 residues in the CDR3. The J segment lost 3 bases and the V segment lost 4 bases, leaving 7 bases of the junction unmatched. In nucleotides, the CDR3 is TGCGCCAGCAGCACCTGGACAGGGGGAGGCTACGAGCAGTACTTC. Its protein is CASSTWTGGGYEQYF.

This clonotype occurred a few times. V is TRBV4-2 and J is TRBJ2-1, with TRBD1 identical over 8 bases. This CDR3 contains 13 residues. Germline CDR1 reads LGHNA; CDR2 reads YNFKEQ. The trim removed 3 bases at V and 5 bases at J, leaving 0 bases unmatched. The CDR3 loop is CASSQTGDNEQFF. The CDR3, as DNA: TGTGCCAGCAGCCAGACAGGGGACAATGAGCAGTTCTTC.

The rearrangement links TRBV4-1 to TRBJ1-2, with D unresolved. Germline V gives CDR1 MGHRA, CDR2 YSYEKL. Trimming left V 1 base short and J 4 bases short, with 13 bases between. The CDR3 loop spans 15 amino acids. The DNA of the CDR3 is TGCGCCAGCAGCCAAGCTACATCTTGGTGCTATGGCTACACCTTC. Amino acids: CASSQATSWCYGYTF.

Remarks on this clonotype: It may be a read error: a sequence one base away is much more abundant. The CDR3 is CATSSGIRGYEQYF. CDR3 nucleotides: TGTGCCACCAGTAGTGGGATTAGGGGCTACGAGCAGTACTTC. The V and J genes are TRBV24-1 and TRBJ2-7, with D maybe TRBD1 (5 bases). The CDR3 consists of 14 residues. Trimming cost V 6 bases and J 3 bases, with 14 bases left between them. Per germline, CDR1 KGHDR and CDR2 SFDVKD.

This clonotype appeared a single time. It is likely a read error, because the conserved phenylalanine at the end of the CDR3 is missing. The chain combines TRBV12-3 or TRBV12-4 with TRBJ2-5; D uncertain. The length of the CDR3 is 14 residues. The CDR3 loop is CASSSEGVQETQYS. The CDR3 DNA reads as TGTGCCAGCAGTTCAGAAGGAGTTCAAGAAACCCAGTACTCC.

In the case of this clonotype: A read error may account for a junction end that differs from germline. The V call is TRBV6-2 or TRBV6-3, the J call TRBJ2-7; D call uncertain. From germline, CDR1 is MNHEY and CDR2 SVGEGT. The CDR3 is made up of 16 amino acids. As DNA, the CDR3 is TGTGCCAGCAGTCTGGAAGCGATGGAACTCTCCTACGTGCAGTATTTC. This codes for CASSLEAMELSYVQYF.

In regard to this clonotype: Sequence at one end of the junction differs from germline and may be a read error. This chain connects TRBV7-8 to TRBJ2-3; D is perhaps TRBD2 (9 bases). The CDR3 runs 17 residues. Germline CDR1 is SGHVS and CDR2 is FQNEAQ. CDR3 in amino acids: CTSSLGQGASGTDTQFF. CDR3 sequence (DNA): TGTACCAGCAGCTTAGGGCAGGGGGCTAGCGGGACGGATACGCAGTTTTTT.

This clonotype was counted between two and nine times. The junction differs from germline at one of its ends, possibly a read error. This sequence joins TRBV11-2 and TRBJ2-1; possible D gene TRBD1, 5 bases. CDR3 size: 16 residues. Germline values: CDR1 SGHAT, CDR2 FQNNGV. The CDR3, as DNA: TGTGCCAGCAGCAGGACATTAGCTGCACTGTACAATGAGCAGTTCTTT. Protein product: CASSRTLAALYNEQFF.

For this clonotype: One junction end disagrees with the germline gene, perhaps due to a read error. This chain links TRBV6-5 with TRBJ2-7, with D possibly TRBD2 on 5 matching bases. In germline, CDR1 is MNHEY, CDR2 SVGAGI. This CDR3 contains 15 residues. CDR3 sequence: CASSLTGIGSYEQYF. The CDR3 DNA reads TGTGCTAGCAGTTTAACCGGGATAGGGTCCTACGAGCAGTACTTC.

This clonotype was detected once. The junction shows a germline mismatch at one end, possibly a read error. The V and J genes are TRBV28 and TRBJ2-7, with D unresolved. CDR1 is MDHEN, CDR2 SYDVKM, per germline. The CDR3 contains 13 residues. CDR3 sequence reads: CDSSLSQSYDQYF. CDR3 DNA: TGTGACAGCAGTTTGAGTCAGAGCTACGATCAGTACTTC.

This clonotype was picked up a small number of times. Its ends do not fully match the called genes, so a read error is possible. V is TRBV4-1 and J is TRBJ2-7; D gene unclear. CDR1 MGHRA and CDR2 YSYEKL come from the germline V gene. This CDR3 region has 13 residues. This CDR3 is CANSQVTAYEQYF. In DNA form, the CDR3 reads TGCGCTAACAGCCAAGTGACCGCCTACGAGCAATACTTC.

Regarding this clonotype: In this CDR3 the conserved last residue, phenylalanine or tryptophan, is missing, so a read error is likely. Because the CDR3's place on the DNA is in doubt, the DNA is left out and the CDR3 is given as listed by TCRdb. This chain links TRBV29-1 with TRBJ2-3; the D call in the table, TRBD2, was not verified against the DNA. Germline V lookup: CDR1 SQVTM, CDR2 ANQGSEA. Both ends counted, the CDR3 spans 13 residues. The CDR3 sequence is CSVWEASTDTQYL.

Only a few counts were recorded for this clonotype. The chain employs TRBV7-3 and TRBJ2-3; D is uncertain. Germline lookup yields CDR1 SGHTA and CDR2 FQGTGA. V lost 2 bases, J lost 4 bases, and 7 bases lay in between. There are 13 residues in the CDR3. The CDR3 nucleotides are TGTGCCAGCAGCTTATCAGACCCAGATACGCAGTATTTT. This codes for CASSLSDPDTQYF.

The chain carries TRBV11-1 and TRBJ2-1; D unclear. CDR1 and CDR2 from the germline V gene are SGHAT and FQDESV (reference sequence). The CDR3 length is 15 residues. V lost 6 bases and J lost 4, with 16 bases in between. CDR3 residues: CASSIWMVDYNEQFF. CDR3 coding DNA: TGTGCCAGCAGTATATGGATGGTAGATTACAATGAGCAGTTCTTC.

Turning to this clonotype: This may come from a read error, since a much larger clone is one base off. This chain uses TRBV5-8 with TRBJ2-2, with 8 bases fitting TRBD2. There are 17 residues in the CDR3. CDR1 is SGHTS, CDR2 YDEGEE, per germline. CDR3 DNA: TGTGCCAGCAGCTACTGGAGCGGGGGCCAGAACATCGGGGAGCTGTTTTTT. Protein: CASSYWSGGQNIGELFF.

In regard to this clonotype: At one end the junction does not follow the germline gene, possibly because of a read error. The chain links TRBV6-5 to TRBJ2-5; unclear D gene. The CDR3 sequence is 12 residues long. Germline V gene lookup returns CDR1 MNHEY and CDR2 SVGAGI. CDR3 sequence (DNA): TGTGCTACACGATTACAAAAAGAGACGCAGTACTTC. It encodes CATRLQKETQYF.

A remark on this clonotype: A read error is possible here, since a much larger clone lies one base away. The chain recombines TRBV5-1 with TRBJ1-4; D is unresolved. The CDR3 totals 17 residues. Germline lookup yields CDR1 SGHRS and CDR2 YFSETQ. The CDR3 bases are TGCGCCAGCTGCTTGGGAACAGCCAATTCCCTTAATGAAAAACTGTTTTTT. Translated: CASCLGTANSLNEKLFF.

This clonotype was found many times. The rearrangement links TRBV7-9 to TRBJ2-6, with a weak D call TRBD1 (6 bases). Trimming pared 6 bases from V and 0 bases from J, leaving 24 bases between. This CDR3 is built from 20 residues. Germline V gene data show CDR1 as SEHNR and CDR2 as FQNEAQ (reference sequence). The CDR3 DNA follows: TGTGCCAGCAGTCGATATCTCGGGACAAGCCAACGCTCTGGGGCCAACGTCCTGACTTTC. Translating gives CASSRYLGTSQRSGANVLTF.